This T cell receptor (beta chain) was captured in a study of blood T cell repertoires in COVID-19. Study in general: Acute and convalescent COVID-19 specimens originated in the United States, Italy and Spain.

The authors' processing: Amplification of reference gene primers was used by the study to estimate nucleated cell counts. Assay used: immunoSEQ multiplex PCR; TCRdb lists only in-frame clones, some missing. V and J calls and clone size are given by that table; D and trimming were obtained from the DNA. Of roughly 230,000 clones detected, approximately 82% appear once; the ten largest clones hold more than 6.5%. Sequences were obtained from peripheral blood. The sequence was collected from a man between 40 and 49 years old with active or convalescent COVID-19.

This chain's CDR3 is CASSLALAAQGPQHF. In DNA form, the CDR3 reads TGTGCCAGCAGCTTGGCCTTGGCAGCGCAGGGGCCCCAGCATTTT. V is TRBV5-5 and J is TRBJ1-5; a weak D match, TRBD1 (5 bases). This CDR3 comprises 15 residues. The V and J ends lost 0 bases and 9 bases respectively, with 16 bases between them. The germline V gene has CDR1 SGHKS and CDR2 YYEKEE (reference sequence).